This TCR beta chain appears in the sequencing data of a study of blood T cell repertoires in COVID-19. The CDR3 is made up of 13 amino acids. V dropped 6 bases and J dropped 9 bases, with 17 bases sitting between them. Looked up from germline, CDR1 is MNHEY and CDR2 is SVGAGI. Method: immunoSEQ multiplex PCR; TCRdb's copy keeps in-frame clones and lacks some. This table holds over 60,000 clones, approximately 86% found once. Material: peripheral blood. The J gene is TRBJ2-5, the V gene TRBV6-5, with D perhaps matching TRBD2 (6 bases). The source is a man between 65 and 80 years old with acute or convalescent COVID-19. For the CDR3, the DNA is TGTGCCAGCAGACAAAGCGGGCCCAAGGCCCAGTACTTC. Residues: CASRQSGPKAQYF.